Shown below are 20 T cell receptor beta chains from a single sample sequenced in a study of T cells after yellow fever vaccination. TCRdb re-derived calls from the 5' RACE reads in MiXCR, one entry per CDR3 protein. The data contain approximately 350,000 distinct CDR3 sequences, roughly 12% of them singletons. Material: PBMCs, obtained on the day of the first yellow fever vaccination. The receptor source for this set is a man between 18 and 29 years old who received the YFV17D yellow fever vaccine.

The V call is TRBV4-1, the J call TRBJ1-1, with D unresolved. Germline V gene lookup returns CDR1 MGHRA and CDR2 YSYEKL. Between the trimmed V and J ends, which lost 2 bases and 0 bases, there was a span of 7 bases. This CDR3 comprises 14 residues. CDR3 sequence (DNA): TGCGCCAGCAGCCAAAGTCACCTGAACACTGAAGCTTTCTTT. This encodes CASSQSHLNTEAFF.

The CDR3 nucleotides are TGTGCCAGCAGCGTAAGAGGGGACAGGGACTATGGCTACACCTTC. Protein sequence: CASSVRGDRDYGYTF. The rearrangement links TRBV7-3 to TRBJ1-2; 9 positions match TRBD1. CDR3 length equals 15 residues. Germline CDR1 is SGHTA and CDR2 is FQGTGA. Germline trimming cut 5 bases from V and 3 bases from J; bases unmatched to any gene: 7.

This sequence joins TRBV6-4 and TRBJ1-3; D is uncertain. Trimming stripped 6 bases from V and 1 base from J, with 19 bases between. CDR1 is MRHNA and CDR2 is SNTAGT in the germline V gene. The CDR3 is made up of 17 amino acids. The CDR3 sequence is CASSKGILTNSGNTIYF. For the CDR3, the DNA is TGTGCCAGCAGCAAAGGGATTCTAACTAATTCTGGAAACACCATATATTTT.

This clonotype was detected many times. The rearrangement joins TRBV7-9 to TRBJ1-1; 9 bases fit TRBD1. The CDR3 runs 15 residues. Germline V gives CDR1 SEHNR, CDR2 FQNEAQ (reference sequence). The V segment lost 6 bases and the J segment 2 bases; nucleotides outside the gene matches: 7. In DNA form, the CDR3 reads TGTGCCAGCAGACCACGGACAGGGGCTAACACTGAAGCTTTCTTT. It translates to CASRPRTGANTEAFF.

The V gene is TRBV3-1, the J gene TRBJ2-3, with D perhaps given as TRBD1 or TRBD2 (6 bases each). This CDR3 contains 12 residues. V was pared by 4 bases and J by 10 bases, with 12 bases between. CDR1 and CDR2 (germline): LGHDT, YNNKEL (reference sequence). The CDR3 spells CASSPRGLAQYF. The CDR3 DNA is TGTGCCAGCAGCCCACGGGGGCTTGCGCAGTATTTT.

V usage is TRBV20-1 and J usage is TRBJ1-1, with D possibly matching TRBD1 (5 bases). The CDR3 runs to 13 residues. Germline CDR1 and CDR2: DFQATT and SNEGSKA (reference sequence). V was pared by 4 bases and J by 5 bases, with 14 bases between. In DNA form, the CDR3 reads TGCAGTGCTAAAGACTGGGGACGGACTGAAGCTTTCTTT. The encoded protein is CSAKDWGRTEAFF.

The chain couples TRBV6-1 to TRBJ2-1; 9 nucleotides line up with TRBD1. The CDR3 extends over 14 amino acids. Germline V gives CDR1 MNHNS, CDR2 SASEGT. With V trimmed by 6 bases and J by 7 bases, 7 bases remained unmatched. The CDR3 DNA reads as TGTGCCAGCAGCCGGGACAGGGAAAGTAATGAGCAGTTCTTC. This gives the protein CASSRDRESNEQFF.

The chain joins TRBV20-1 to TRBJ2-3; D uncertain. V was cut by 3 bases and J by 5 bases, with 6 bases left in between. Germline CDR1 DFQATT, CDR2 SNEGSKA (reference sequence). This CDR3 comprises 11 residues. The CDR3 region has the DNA TGCAGTGCTAGCGGTGTAGATACGCAGTATTTT. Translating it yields CSASGVDTQYF.

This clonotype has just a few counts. This chain's CDR3 is CASSSPLLKTDPKEYGYTF. Here the CDR3 DNA reads TGTGCCAGCAGCTCGCCCTTACTCAAGACAGACCCCAAAGAGTATGGCTACACCTTC. The chain has TRBV5-4 and TRBJ1-2; perhaps TRBD1 as D (5 bases). The CDR3 spans 19 residues. In germline, CDR1 is SGHNT, CDR2 YYREEE (reference sequence). Trimming shortened V by 3 bases and J by 5 bases, and 29 bases separated the two germline ends.

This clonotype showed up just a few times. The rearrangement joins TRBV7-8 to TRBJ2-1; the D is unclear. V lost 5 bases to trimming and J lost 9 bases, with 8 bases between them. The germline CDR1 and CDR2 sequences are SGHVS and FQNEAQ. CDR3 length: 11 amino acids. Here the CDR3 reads CASSTVVEQFF. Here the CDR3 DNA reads TGTGCCAGCAGCACCGTCGTTGAGCAGTTCTTC.

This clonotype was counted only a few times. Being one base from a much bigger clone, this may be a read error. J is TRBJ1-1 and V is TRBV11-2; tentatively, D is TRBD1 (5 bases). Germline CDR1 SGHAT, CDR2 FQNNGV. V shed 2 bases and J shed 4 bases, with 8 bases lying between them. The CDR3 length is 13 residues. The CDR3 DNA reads TGTGCCAGCAGCTTAATGGGGGGCACTGAAGCTTTCTTT. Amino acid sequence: CASSLMGGTEAFF.

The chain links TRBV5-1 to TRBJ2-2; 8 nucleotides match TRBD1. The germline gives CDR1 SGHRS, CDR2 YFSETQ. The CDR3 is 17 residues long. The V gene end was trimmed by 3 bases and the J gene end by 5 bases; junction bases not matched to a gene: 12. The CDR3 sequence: CASSSPQGAGETGELFF. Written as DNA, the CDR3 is TGCGCCAGCAGCTCCCCGCAGGGGGCCGGAGAGACCGGGGAGCTGTTTTTT.

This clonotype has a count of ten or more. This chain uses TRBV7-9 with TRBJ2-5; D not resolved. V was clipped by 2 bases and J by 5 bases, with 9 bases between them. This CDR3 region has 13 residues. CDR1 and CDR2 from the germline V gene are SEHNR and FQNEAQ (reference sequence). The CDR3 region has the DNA TGTGCCAGCAGCTTATTGCCTGGGGAGACCCAGTACTTC. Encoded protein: CASSLLPGETQYF. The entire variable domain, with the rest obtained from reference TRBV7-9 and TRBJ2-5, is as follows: DTGVSQNPRHKITKRGQNVTFRCDPISEHNRLYWYRQTLGQGPEFLTYFQNEAQLEKSRLLSDRFSAERPKGSFSTLEIQRTEQGDSAMYLCASSLLPGETQYFGPGTRLLVL.

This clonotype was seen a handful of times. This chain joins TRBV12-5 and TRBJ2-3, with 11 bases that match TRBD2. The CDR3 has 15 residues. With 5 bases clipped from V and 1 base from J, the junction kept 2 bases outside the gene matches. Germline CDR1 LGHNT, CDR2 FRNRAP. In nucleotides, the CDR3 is TGTGCTAGTGGTCTGGGACTAGCGGGCACAGATACGCAGTATTTT. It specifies CASGLGLAGTDTQYF.

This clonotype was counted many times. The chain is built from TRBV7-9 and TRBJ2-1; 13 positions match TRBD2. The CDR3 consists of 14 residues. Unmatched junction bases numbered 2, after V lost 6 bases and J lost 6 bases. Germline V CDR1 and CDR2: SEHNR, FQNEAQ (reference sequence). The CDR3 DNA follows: TGTGCCAGCAGGGGGACTAGCGGGGCCAATGAGCAGTTCTTC. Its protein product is CASRGTSGANEQFF.

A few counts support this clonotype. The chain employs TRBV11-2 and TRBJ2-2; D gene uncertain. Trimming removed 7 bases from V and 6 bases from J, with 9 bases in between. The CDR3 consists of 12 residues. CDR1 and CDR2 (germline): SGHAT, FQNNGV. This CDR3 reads CASNLLAGELFF. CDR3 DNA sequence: TGTGCCAGCAACCTACTTGCCGGGGAGCTGTTTTTT.

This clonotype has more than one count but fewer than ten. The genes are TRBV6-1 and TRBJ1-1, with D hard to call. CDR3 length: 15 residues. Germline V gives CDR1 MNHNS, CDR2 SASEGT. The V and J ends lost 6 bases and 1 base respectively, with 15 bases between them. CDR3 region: CASSPGILKNTEAFF. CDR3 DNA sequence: TGTGCCAGCAGCCCTGGGATCCTGAAGAACACTGAAGCTTTCTTT.

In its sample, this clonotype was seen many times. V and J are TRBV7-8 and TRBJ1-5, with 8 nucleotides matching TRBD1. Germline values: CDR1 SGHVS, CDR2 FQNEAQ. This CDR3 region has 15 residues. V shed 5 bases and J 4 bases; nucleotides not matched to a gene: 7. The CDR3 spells CASSQRQGSNQPQHF. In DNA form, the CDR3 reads TGTGCCAGCAGCCAACGACAGGGGTCGAATCAGCCCCAGCATTTT.

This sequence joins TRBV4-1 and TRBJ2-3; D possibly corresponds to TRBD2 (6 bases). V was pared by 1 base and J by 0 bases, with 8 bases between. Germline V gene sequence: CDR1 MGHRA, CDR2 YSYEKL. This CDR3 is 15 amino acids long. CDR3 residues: CASSQGGGSTDTQYF. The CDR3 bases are TGCGCCAGCAGCCAAGGTGGGGGGAGCACAGATACGCAGTATTTT.

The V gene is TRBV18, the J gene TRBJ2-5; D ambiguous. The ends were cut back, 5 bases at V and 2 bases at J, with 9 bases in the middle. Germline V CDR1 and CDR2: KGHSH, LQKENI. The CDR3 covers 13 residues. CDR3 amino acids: CASSSLQQETQYF. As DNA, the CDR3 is TGTGCCAGCTCATCCTTGCAGCAAGAGACCCAGTACTTC.